The 11 T cell receptor beta chains in this list originate from one sample, sequenced in a study of vaccination effects on CD4 cells after COVID-19. Some clones are missing from TCRdb's copy, which holds only in-frame ones; the method was immunoSEQ multiplex PCR. The table lists about 60,000 clones, about four fifths of them singletons, with 2.5% in the top ten. Before sequencing took place, the ViraFEST assay used viral peptide pools to expand antigen-specific CD4+ T cells. Following 10 days of culture, CD4+ T cells were isolated. Their cognate antigens are unknown. Sample: CD4+ T cells from PBMCs cultured with HCoV-229E spike peptides, taken before COVID-19 vaccination. These receptors came from a human donor who received a COVID-19 vaccine.

The V and J genes are TRBV18 and TRBJ1-5; D remains ambiguous. Trimming took off 3 bases at V and 6 bases at J, with 12 bases between the two ends. Germline V gene sequence: CDR1 KGHSH, CDR2 LQKENI. The CDR3 is 14 amino acids. In DNA form, the CDR3 reads TGTGCCAGCTCACCGGCAGGCGGCAGTCAGCCCCAGCATTTT. Its translation: CASSPAGGSQPQHF. Filled out from reference TRBV18 and TRBJ1-5, the complete variable domain reads NAGVMQNPRHLVRRRGQEARLRCSPMKGHSHVYWYRQLPEEGLKFMVYLQKENIIDESGMPKERFSAEFPKEGPSILRIQQVVRGDSAAYFCASSPAGGSQPQHFGDGTRLSIL.

The V gene is TRBV5-1, the J gene TRBJ2-5; 7 positions agree with TRBD2. After removal of 6 bases from V and 0 bases from J, the junction contained 8 bases not matched to a gene. This CDR3 has 15 amino acids. The germline V gene encodes CDR1 SGHRS and CDR2 YFSETQ. CDR3 protein: CASKVSGEYQETQYF. The CDR3 DNA follows: TGCGCCAGCAAAGTGAGCGGGGAGTACCAAGAGACCCAGTACTTC.

This clone showed up just once. The chain has TRBV27 and TRBJ2-3; either TRBD1 or TRBD2 may fit D (5 bases each). The CDR3 has 15 residues. Germline-derived CDR1 and CDR2 are MNHEY and SMNVEV (reference sequence). V was pared by 6 bases and J by 2 bases, with 15 bases between. The CDR3 region is CASSNRDGVTDTQYF. The CDR3 DNA follows: TGTGCCAGCAGCAATCGGGACGGCGTCACAGATACGCAGTATTTT.

This clone was counted a single time. The same CDR3 can be traced to other DNA sequences in this sample. This chain connects TRBV12-3 or TRBV12-4 to TRBJ1-2; 8 bases agree with TRBD1. The V gene end was trimmed by 6 bases and the J gene end by 4 bases; junction bases not matched to a gene: 4. CDR3 length equals 13 residues. The chain's CDR3 is CASSDRGGYGYTF. The CDR3 coding sequence is TGTGCCAGCAGCGACAGGGGTGGCTATGGCTACACCTTC.

This clone is medium-sized in the sample. The genes are TRBV7-2 and TRBJ2-3; maybe TRBD1 (5 bases). Looked up from germline, CDR1 is SGHTA and CDR2 is FQGNSA. Trimming stripped 5 bases from V and 0 bases from J, with 12 bases between. The CDR3 sequence is 15 residues long. CDR3 nucleotides: TGTGCCAGCAGCGACAGCTACCTTAGCACAGATACGCAGTATTTT. It specifies CASSDSYLSTDTQYF.

This sequence joins TRBV27 and TRBJ2-1; D assignment may be TRBD1 or TRBD2 (6 bases each). This CDR3 has 15 amino acids. CDR1 MNHEY and CDR2 SMNVEV come from the germline V gene (reference sequence). The V and J ends lost 2 bases and 4 bases respectively, with 12 bases between them. CDR3 region: CASSLGGRGYNEQFF. For the CDR3, the DNA is TGTGCCAGCAGTTTAGGGGGGCGCGGATACAATGAGCAGTTCTTC.

This chain links TRBV6-5 with TRBJ2-7, with TRBD2 identical over 9 bases. Germline CDR1 MNHEY, CDR2 SVGAGI. This CDR3 contains 14 residues. V gave up 7 bases and J gave up 5 bases; unmatched junction bases: 9. CDR3 in amino acids: CASKAGLAYDEQYV. CDR3 bases: TGTGCCAGCAAAGCGGGACTAGCCTATGACGAGCAGTACGTC.

Only one count was recorded for this clone. The chain combines TRBV3-1 (or the pseudogene TRBV3-2) with TRBJ1-3, with D unresolved. Germline CDR1 and CDR2: LGHDT and YNNKEL (reference sequence). Trimming removed 3 bases at V and 0 bases at J, with 3 bases between. The CDR3 is 13 residues long. The CDR3 sequence: CASSQNSGNTIYF. In nucleotides, the CDR3 is TGTGCCAGCAGCCAGAACTCTGGAAACACCATATATTTT.

The V gene is TRBV12-1, the J gene TRBJ2-5. TRBV12-1 is a listed pseudogene. This CDR3 has 14 residues. CDR3 amino acids: CASSFGGTGVTQYF. CDR3 bases: TGTGCCAGCAGCTTTGGGGGGACCGGAGTGACCCAGTACTTC.

The chain employs TRBV9 and TRBJ2-1, with TRBD2 matching 8 bases. With 4 bases clipped from V and 2 bases from J, the junction kept 5 bases outside the gene matches. The CDR3 contains 15 residues. CDR1 is SGDLS, CDR2 YYNGEE, per germline. CDR3 in amino acids: CASSRAGATYNEQFF. The CDR3, as DNA: TGTGCCAGCAGCCGAGCGGGGGCCACCTACAATGAGCAGTTCTTC.

The genes are TRBV5-8 and TRBJ1-6; D is uncertain. The germline gives CDR1 SGHTS, CDR2 YDEGEE. The CDR3 is made up of 15 amino acids. V lost 4 bases and J lost 2, with 10 bases in between. CDR3 coding DNA: TGTGCCAGCAGCCTTGGGTCCACCTATAATTCACCCCTCCACTTT. Its protein product is CASSLGSTYNSPLHF.